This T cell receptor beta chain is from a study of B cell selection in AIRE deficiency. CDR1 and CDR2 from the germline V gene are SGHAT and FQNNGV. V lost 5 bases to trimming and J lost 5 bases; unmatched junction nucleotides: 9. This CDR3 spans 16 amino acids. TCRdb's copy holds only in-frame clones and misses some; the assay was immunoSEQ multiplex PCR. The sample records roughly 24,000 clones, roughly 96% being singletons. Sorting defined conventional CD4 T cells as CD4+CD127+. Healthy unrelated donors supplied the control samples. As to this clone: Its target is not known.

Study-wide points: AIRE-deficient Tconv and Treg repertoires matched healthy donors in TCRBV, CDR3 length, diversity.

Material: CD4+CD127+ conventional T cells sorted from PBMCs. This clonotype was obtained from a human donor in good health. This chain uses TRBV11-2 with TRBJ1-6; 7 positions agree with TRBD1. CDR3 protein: CASSPSVGGNNSPLHF. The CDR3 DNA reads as TGTGCCAGCAGCCCATCAGTAGGGGGCAATAATTCACCCCTCCACTTT.